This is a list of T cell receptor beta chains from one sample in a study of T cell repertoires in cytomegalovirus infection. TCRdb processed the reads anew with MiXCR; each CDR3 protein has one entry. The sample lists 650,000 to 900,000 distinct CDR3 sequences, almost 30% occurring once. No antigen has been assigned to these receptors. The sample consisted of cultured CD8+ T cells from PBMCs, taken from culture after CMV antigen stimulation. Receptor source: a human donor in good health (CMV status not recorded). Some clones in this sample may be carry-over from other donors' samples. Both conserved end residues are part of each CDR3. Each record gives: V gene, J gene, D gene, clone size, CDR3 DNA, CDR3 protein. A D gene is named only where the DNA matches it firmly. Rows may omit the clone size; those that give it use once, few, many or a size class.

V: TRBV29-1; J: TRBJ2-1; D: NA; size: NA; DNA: TGCAGCTCCCTAGGGGACAATGAGCAGTTCTTC; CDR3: CSSLGDNEQFF
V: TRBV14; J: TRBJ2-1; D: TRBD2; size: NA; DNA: TGTGCCAGCAGCCAACCCCGGTGGCGGGGGGGCGGGAATGAGCAGTTCTTC; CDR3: CASSQPRWRGGGNEQFF
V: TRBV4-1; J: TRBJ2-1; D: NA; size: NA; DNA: TGCGCCAGCAGCCAAAATCGATTTCTATGG; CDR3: CASSQNRFLW
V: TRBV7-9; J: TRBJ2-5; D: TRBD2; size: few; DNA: TGTGCCAGCAGCTTCCGGGAAGCGGGGGATCAAGAGACCCAGTACTTC; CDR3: CASSFREAGDQETQYF
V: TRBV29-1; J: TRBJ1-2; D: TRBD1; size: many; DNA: TGCAGCGTTGAAGAAGACAGGGTTAACTATGGCTACACCTTC; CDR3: CSVEEDRVNYGYTF
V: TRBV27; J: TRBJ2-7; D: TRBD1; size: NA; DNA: TGTGCCAGCAGTTTGGTTGTGGGACAGGATCAGTACTTC; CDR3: CASSLVVGQDQYF
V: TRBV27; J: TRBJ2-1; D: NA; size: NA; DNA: TGTGCCAGCAGTTTCCGGAGGGATGAGCAGTTCTTC; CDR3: CASSFRRDEQFF
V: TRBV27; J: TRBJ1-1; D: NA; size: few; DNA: TGTGCCAGCTGGCCCCCAGACCTAAACACTGAAGCTTTCTTT; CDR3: CASWPPDLNTEAFF
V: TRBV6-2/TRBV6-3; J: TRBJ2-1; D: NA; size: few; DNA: TGTGCCAGCAGTTACCCAGACGAAGAGCAGTTCTTC; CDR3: CASSYPDEEQFF
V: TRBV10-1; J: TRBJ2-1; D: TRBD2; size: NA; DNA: TGCGCCAGCAGCATTGAAACGGGGGGTGAGCAGTTCTTC; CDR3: CASSIETGGEQFF
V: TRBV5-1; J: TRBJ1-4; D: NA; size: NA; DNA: TGCGCCAGCAGCTTGGAGACAGGCGGCCCGGAACTGTTTTTT; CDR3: CASSLETGGPELFF
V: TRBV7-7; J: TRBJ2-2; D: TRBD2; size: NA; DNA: TGTGCTAGCAGCTTAGTCGGGGGGGCAACGAACACCGGGGAGCTGTTTTTT; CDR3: CASSLVGGATNTGELFF
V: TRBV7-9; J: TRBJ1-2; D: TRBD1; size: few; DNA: TGTGCCAGCAGCTTTACCGGACAGGCCTATGGCTACACCTTC; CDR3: CASSFTGQAYGYTF
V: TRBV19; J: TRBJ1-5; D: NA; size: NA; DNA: TGTGCCAGTAGGCCTACAGGGAGGGACGAGCCCCAGCATTTT; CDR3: CASRPTGRDEPQHF
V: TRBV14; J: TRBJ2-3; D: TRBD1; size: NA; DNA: TGTGCCAGCAGCCAACTGGGACAGGGGGCGAAAGATACGCAGTATTTT; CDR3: CASSQLGQGAKDTQYF
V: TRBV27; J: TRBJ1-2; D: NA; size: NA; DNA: TGTGCCAGCAGTTTATATCGGGTGGGCTTGGATGGCTACACCTTC; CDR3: CASSLYRVGLDGYTF
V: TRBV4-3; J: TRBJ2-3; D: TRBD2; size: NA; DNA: TGCGCCAGCAGCCAATTTTCGGGGGGGGGGGATACGCAGTATTTT; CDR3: CASSQFSGGGDTQYF
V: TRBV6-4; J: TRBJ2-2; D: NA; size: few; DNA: TGTGCCAGTTTAGACTCGAACACCGGGGAGCTGTTTTTT; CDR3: CASLDSNTGELFF
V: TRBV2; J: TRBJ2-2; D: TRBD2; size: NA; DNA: TGTGCCAGCAGTCCTCGGACTAGCGGGGGGCCTGCGAACACCGGGGAGCTGTTTTTT; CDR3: CASSPRTSGGPANTGELFF
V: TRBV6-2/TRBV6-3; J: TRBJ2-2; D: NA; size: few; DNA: TGTGCCAGCAGTTACTCTCCGGACCTAAACACCGGGGAGCTGTTTTTT; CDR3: CASSYSPDLNTGELFF
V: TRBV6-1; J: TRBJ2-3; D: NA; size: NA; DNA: TGTGCCAGCAGTCCCGTAATTTTGTGGGGGGGCGACACAGATACGCAGTATTTT; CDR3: CASSPVILWGGDTDTQYF
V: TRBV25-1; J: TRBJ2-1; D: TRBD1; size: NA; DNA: TGTGCCAGCAGCCCAAGGGACAGGGGTCCTAACAATGAGCAGTTCTTC; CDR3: CASSPRDRGPNNEQFF
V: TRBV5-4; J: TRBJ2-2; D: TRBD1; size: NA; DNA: TGTGCCAGCAGCCTACCCATCGACAGGGGAACGAACACCGGGGAGCTGTTTTTT; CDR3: CASSLPIDRGTNTGELFF
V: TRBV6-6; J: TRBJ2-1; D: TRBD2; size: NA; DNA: TGTGCCAGCAGTTACATAGTAGGGACTAGCGGACCACATATAAACAATGAGCAGTTCTTC; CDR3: CASSYIVGTSGPHINNEQFF
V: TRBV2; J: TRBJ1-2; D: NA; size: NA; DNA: TGTGCCAGCACACCGGGGCCCAGGGAAAACTATGGCTACACCTTC; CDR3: CASTPGPRENYGYTF
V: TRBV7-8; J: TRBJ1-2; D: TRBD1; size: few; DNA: TGTGCCAGCAGCATAGGGTCACAGGGGAACTATGGCTACACCTTC; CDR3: CASSIGSQGNYGYTF
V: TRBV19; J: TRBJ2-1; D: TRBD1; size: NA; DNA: TGTGCCAGTAGTACCCGACAGGGGGCCAATGACAATGAGCAGTTCTTC; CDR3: CASSTRQGANDNEQFF
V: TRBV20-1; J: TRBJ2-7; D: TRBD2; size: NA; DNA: TGCAGTGCTAGAGATCGGGGGGGCGGGGGCTACGAGCAGTACTTC; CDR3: CSARDRGGGGYEQYF
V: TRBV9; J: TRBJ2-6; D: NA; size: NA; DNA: TGTGCCAGCAGCGTAGAGAGACGGGGCGGTGGGGCCAACGTCCTGACTTTC; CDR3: CASSVERRGGGANVLTF
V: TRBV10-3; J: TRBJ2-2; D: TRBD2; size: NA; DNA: TGTGCCATCAGTGAGCCAGGTTCCAGCGGGGGGCCTAGTAACACCGGGGAGCTGTTTTTT; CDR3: CAISEPGSSGGPSNTGELFF
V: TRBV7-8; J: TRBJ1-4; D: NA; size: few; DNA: TGTGCCAGCAGCTTGCCCAGTGGGAATGAAAAACTGTTTTTT; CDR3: CASSLPSGNEKLFF
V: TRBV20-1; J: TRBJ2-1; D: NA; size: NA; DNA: TGCAGTGCCAACTTCAGATTTTCCTACAATGAGCAGTTCTTC; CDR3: CSANFRFSYNEQFF
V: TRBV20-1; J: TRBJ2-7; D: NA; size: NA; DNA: TGCAGTGCTAGAGATCGAGCCGTTCAGGGGACATCCTACGAGCAGTACTTC; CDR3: CSARDRAVQGTSYEQYF
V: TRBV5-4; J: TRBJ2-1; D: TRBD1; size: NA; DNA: TGTGCCAGCAGCTTCGCCGGGACAGGGAATGATGAGCAGTTCTTC; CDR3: CASSFAGTGNDEQFF